These 26 T cell receptor beta chains were sequenced from one sample in a study of T cell responses to AZD1222 COVID-19 vaccine. The method was immunoSEQ multiplex PCR; TCRdb's version includes in-frame clones alone and lacks a portion of them. This table holds roughly 4,700 clones, about 88% found once. Sequenced material: peripheral blood, taken 28 days after the second AZD1222 dose. These receptors all stem from an adult who received the AZD1222 COVID-19 vaccine.

The rearrangement uses TRBV5-6 and TRBJ2-1; 9 nucleotides line up with TRBD2. V was pared by 0 bases and J by 6 bases, with 10 bases of the junction left unmatched. This CDR3 is built from 17 residues. In germline, CDR1 is SGHDT, CDR2 YYEEEE. The CDR3 DNA is TGTGCCAGCAGCTTGGGCCCTCCAGCGGGGGGAGGCAATGAGCAGTTCTTC. Translated, it gives CASSLGPPAGGGNEQFF.

A remark on this clone: At one boundary the junction diverges from the germline segment, which might be a read error. This chain joins TRBV28 and TRBJ1-6, with D possibly matching TRBD1 (5 bases). CDR3 length: 13 residues. CDR1 and CDR2 (germline): MDHEN, SYDVKM. The CDR3 DNA reads as TGTGCCAGCAGTCCCCCCGGGGGTTCATCCCTCCACTTT. It specifies CASSPPGGSSLHF. Together with reference TRBV28 and TRBJ1-6, the CDR3 gives the full variable domain: DVKVTQSSRYLVKRTGEKVFLECVQDMDHENMFWYRQDPGLGLRLIYFSYDVKMKEKGDIPEGYSVSREKKERFSLILESASTNQTSMYLCASSPPGGSSLHFGNGTRLTVT.

This chain joins TRBV5-8 and TRBJ2-1; the match to TRBD2 covers 11 bases. CDR1 SGHTS and CDR2 YDEGEE come from the germline V gene. V was clipped by 0 bases and J by 1 base; unmatched bases: 0. The CDR3 loop spans 16 amino acids. CDR3 DNA: TGTGCCAGCAGCTTGGTAGCGGGAGGGTCCTACAATGAGCAGTTCTTC. The encoded protein is CASSLVAGGSYNEQFF.

The chain couples TRBV5-5 to TRBJ2-7; TRBD2 matches at 11 bases. The V gene's germline CDR1 is SGHKS and CDR2 YYEKEE (reference sequence). This CDR3 region has 15 residues. V was pared by 5 bases and J by 3 bases, with 7 bases of the junction left unmatched. The CDR3 protein is CASSLTSGDIYEQYF. The CDR3 DNA follows: TGTGCCAGCAGTTTGACTAGCGGGGACATCTACGAGCAGTACTTC.

This sequence joins TRBV2 and TRBJ2-5; the D gene could be TRBD1 or TRBD2 (6 bases each). CDR3 size: 18 residues. Germline CDR1 SNHLY, CDR2 FYNNEI. V was shortened by 2 bases and J by 4 bases, with 23 bases between the two germline ends. The CDR3 region is CASSEKLLGGGGSETQYF. Written as DNA, the CDR3 is TGTGCCAGCAGTGAAAAGCTTCTGGGAGGTGGGGGCTCAGAGACCCAGTACTTC.

This clone was seen only a few times. The chain employs TRBV5-6 and TRBJ2-7, with 10 positions matching TRBD1. The junction had 4 bases not matched to a gene; V was cut back by 3 bases and J by 7 bases. The CDR3 consists of 13 residues. Per germline, CDR1 SGHDT and CDR2 YYEEEE. CDR3 residues: CASSWTGGSEQYF. Here the CDR3 DNA reads TGTGCCAGCAGCTGGACAGGGGGTAGTGAGCAGTACTTC.

This clone occurred once. V usage is TRBV27 and J usage is TRBJ2-7; 7 bases align to TRBD1. The V segment lost 5 bases and the J segment 2 bases; nucleotides outside the gene matches: 9. Germline V gives CDR1 MNHEY, CDR2 SMNVEV (reference sequence). The CDR3 extends over 15 amino acids. CDR3 in amino acids: CASSPYRGTPYEQYF. Written as DNA, the CDR3 is TGTGCCAGCAGTCCATACAGGGGTACCCCCTACGAGCAGTACTTC.

CDR3 nucleotide sequence: TGCGCCAGCAGCCAAACAGGGTACACCGGGGAGCTGTTTTTT. Translated: CASSQTGYTGELFF. The chain carries TRBV4-1 and TRBJ2-2; D possibly corresponds to TRBD1 (6 bases). CDR1 MGHRA and CDR2 YSYEKL come from the germline V gene. The CDR3 extends over 14 amino acids. Trimming left V 2 bases short and J 3 bases short, with 7 bases between.

V usage is TRBV3-1 (or the pseudogene TRBV3-2) and J usage is TRBJ1-5; TRBD1 matches 8 bases. The junction had 2 bases not matched to a gene; V was cut back by 4 bases and J by 0 bases. The CDR3 loop spans 15 amino acids. Germline-derived CDR1 and CDR2 are LGHDT and YNNKEL (reference sequence). CDR3 loop: CASSRGQVSNQPQHF. CDR3 DNA sequence: TGTGCCAGCAGCCGGGGACAGGTTAGCAATCAGCCCCAGCATTTT.

This rearrangement joins TRBV6-5 to TRBJ2-1; D is possibly TRBD2 (5 bases). V was clipped by 5 bases and J by 0 bases, with 11 bases between them. Germline CDR1 MNHEY, CDR2 SVGAGI. The CDR3 consists of 15 residues. The CDR3 reads CASSPMAGSYNEQFF. The CDR3 DNA reads TGTGCCAGCAGTCCAATGGCGGGCTCCTACAATGAGCAGTTCTTC.

The rearrangement joins TRBV5-1 to TRBJ2-1, with 12 bases lining up with TRBD1. Losses at the gene ends were 4 bases for V and 8 bases for J; bases not matched to a gene: 7. Germline CDR1 is SGHRS and CDR2 is YFSETQ. The CDR3 is 15 residues long. CDR3 in DNA: TGCGCCAGCAGCCGAGCCGGGACAGGGGGCGATGAGCAGTTCTTC. It encodes CASSRAGTGGDEQFF.

The chain has TRBV20-1 and TRBJ1-1; no reliable D call. V was trimmed by 6 bases and J by 5 bases, leaving 10 bases between them. CDR1 DFQATT and CDR2 SNEGSKA come from the germline V gene (reference sequence). This CDR3 has 11 amino acids. The CDR3 coding sequence is TGCAGTGCAGAGCGTTGGACTGAAGCTTTCTTT. Protein: CSAERWTEAFF.

The V gene is TRBV6-1, the J gene TRBJ1-2; D unclear. The CDR3 consists of 14 residues. Between the trimmed V and J ends, which lost 2 bases and 6 bases, there was a span of 13 bases. In germline, CDR1 is MNHNS, CDR2 SASEGT. The CDR3 region has the DNA TGTGCCAGCAGTGAACCTAGGATTAGGAATGGCTACACCTTC. Translation: CASSEPRIRNGYTF.

This clone was picked up one time. The rearrangement uses TRBV5-1 and TRBJ2-1, with D possibly being TRBD1 or TRBD2 (7 bases each). Trimming left V 4 bases short and J 4 bases short, with 15 bases between. CDR1 SGHRS and CDR2 YFSETQ come from the germline V gene. The CDR3 loop spans 15 amino acids. CDR3 DNA: TGCGCCAGCAGCCAAGGGAGGGGGCGTTACAATGAGCAGTTCTTC. Protein product: CASSQGRGRYNEQFF.

The V gene is TRBV5-1, the J gene TRBJ2-7; a weak D match, TRBD1 (6 bases). There are 15 residues in the CDR3. Germline values: CDR1 SGHRS, CDR2 YFSETQ. V gave up 0 bases and J gave up 10 bases, with 20 bases separating them. CDR3 in amino acids: CASSLDAGEVLNQYF. CDR3 DNA sequence: TGCGCCAGCAGCTTGGACGCAGGGGAAGTATTGAATCAGTACTTC.

V gene TRBV3-1 (or the pseudogene TRBV3-2) combines with J gene TRBJ1-6; no reliable D call. V lost 5 bases, J lost 5 bases, and 22 bases lay in between. The CDR3 is 18 amino acids. Looked up from germline, CDR1 is LGHDT and CDR2 is YNNKEL (reference sequence). CDR3 nucleotide sequence: TGTGCCAGCAGCAGGTCATATCCCTTCATACATCATAATTCACCCCTCCACTTT. This codes for CASSRSYPFIHHNSPLHF.

This chain uses TRBV11-3 with TRBJ2-1; 8 bases map to TRBD1. Germline V gene data show CDR1 as SGHNT and CDR2 as YENEEA. This CDR3 spans 15 amino acids. Germline trimming cut 5 bases from V and 4 bases from J; bases unmatched to any gene: 7. The CDR3 loop reads CASSDRDRLYNEQFF. CDR3 coding DNA: TGTGCCAGCAGCGACCGGGACAGGTTATACAATGAGCAGTTCTTC.

Here the CDR3 reads CASGWLGTGSAEAFF. In nucleotides, the CDR3 is TGTGCCAGTGGATGGCTGGGGACGGGATCGGCTGAAGCTTTCTTT. The chain recombines TRBV19 with TRBJ1-1; possible D gene TRBD1, 5 bases. Germline V gene sequence: CDR1 LNHDA, CDR2 SQIVND (reference sequence). CDR3 length equals 15 residues. The V end was cut by 8 bases, the J end by 6 bases, with 22 bases between.

The chain uses TRBV5-8 and TRBJ1-2, with 10 nucleotides matching TRBD1. CDR3 length: 15 amino acids. Germline V CDR1 and CDR2: SGHTS, YDEGEE. The V gene end was trimmed by 4 bases and the J gene end by 8 bases; junction bases not matched to a gene: 11. DNA of the CDR3: TGTGCCAGCAGCGTGTCCCGGGACAGGGGCAGCGGCTACACCTTC. It is translated as CASSVSRDRGSGYTF.

The gene calls are TRBV29-1 and TRBJ2-7; 8 nucleotides match TRBD1. V lost 6 bases, J lost 2 bases, and 6 bases stayed unmatched. Germline V gene sequence: CDR1 SQVTM, CDR2 ANQGSEA. The CDR3 runs to 13 residues. This CDR3 is CSVGQGGPYEQYF. The CDR3 nucleotides are TGCAGCGTCGGACAGGGAGGACCCTACGAGCAGTACTTC.

V gene TRBV9 combines with J gene TRBJ2-7; possibly TRBD2 for D (7 bases). This CDR3 is 15 amino acids long. The V end was cut by 0 bases, the J end by 6 bases, with 16 bases between. The V gene's germline CDR1 is SGDLS and CDR2 YYNGEE. This CDR3 is CASSVGLGGQPEQYF. Written as DNA, the CDR3 is TGTGCCAGCAGCGTAGGATTGGGGGGGCAGCCCGAGCAGTACTTC.

The CDR3 nucleotides read TGTGCCAGCAGTGGGGGACTAGCGGGGAACACAGATACGCAGTATTTT. This encodes CASSGGLAGNTDTQYF. This chain links TRBV6-1 with TRBJ2-3; 13 bases match TRBD2. Germline-derived CDR1 and CDR2 are MNHNS and SASEGT. The CDR3 extends over 16 amino acids. The V segment lost 4 bases and the J segment 2 bases; nucleotides outside the gene matches: 3.

This chain links TRBV7-2 with TRBJ1-1; D possibly corresponds to TRBD1 (5 bases). Germline CDR1 SGHTA, CDR2 FQGNSA. The length of the CDR3 is 15 residues. V shed 5 bases and J shed 4 bases, with 17 bases lying between them. CDR3 DNA: TGTGCCAGCAGCCCAAGTCAGGGTCAGGGCACTGAAGCTTTCTTT. This encodes CASSPSQGQGTEAFF.

The genes are TRBV28 and TRBJ2-5, with 7 positions matching TRBD1. Trimming removed 3 bases from V and 2 bases from J; junction bases left unmatched: 3. Germline loops: CDR1 MDHEN, CDR2 SYDVKM. This CDR3 has 14 amino acids. The CDR3 is CASSFLTGQETQYF. DNA of the CDR3: TGTGCCAGCAGTTTTTTGACAGGGCAAGAGACCCAGTACTTC.

V is TRBV5-6 and J is TRBJ2-1; a possible D gene is TRBD2 (5 bases). The germline V gene has CDR1 SGHDT and CDR2 YYEEEE. This CDR3 spans 16 amino acids. V gave up 3 bases and J gave up 2 bases, with 15 bases separating them. The DNA for the CDR3 is TGTGCCAGCAGCTGGATGAACAGCGGACCCTACAATGAGCAGTTCTTC. As protein: CASSWMNSGPYNEQFF.

The chain is built from TRBV6-4 and TRBJ1-5; weak D call: TRBD1 (5 bases). Germline V CDR1 and CDR2: MRHNA, SNTAGT. Trimming took 6 bases from V and 0 from J, leaving 12 bases between them. This CDR3 region has 15 residues. The CDR3 DNA is TGTGCCAGCAGGGCGGGACGGATTAGCAATCAGCCCCAGCATTTT. Residues: CASRAGRISNQPQHF.